Presented here are 32 T cell receptor beta chains from one specimen sequenced in a study of control samples from healthy donors and cancer patients. Assay used: immunoSEQ multiplex PCR; TCRdb lists only in-frame clones, some missing. Of about 120,000 clones listed, approximately 88% are singletons. The sequenced material came from blood. The receptors here all came from a man aged 35 to 55 in good health.

The chain couples TRBV27 to TRBJ1-1; D is undetermined. This CDR3 region has 13 residues. The germline V and J ends were trimmed by 3 bases and 6 bases, with 11 bases remaining between them. Per germline, CDR1 MNHEY and CDR2 SMNVEV (reference sequence). The CDR3 nucleotides read TGTGCCAGCAGTTTTGAAGGGCGCGCTGAAGCTTTCTTT. This sequence encodes CASSFEGRAEAFF.

The rearrangement joins TRBV19 to TRBJ2-1, with TRBD2 matching over 8 bases. The CDR3 totals 18 residues. Germline CDR1 and CDR2: LNHDA and SQIVND (reference sequence). Trimming removed 7 bases from V and 0 bases from J; junction bases left unmatched: 14. The DNA of the CDR3 is TGTGCCAGTACCACCTATTTCGGGGGGGACGGCTCCTACAATGAGCAGTTCTTC. It codes for CASTTYFGGDGSYNEQFF.

The gene calls are TRBV4-2 and TRBJ1-6; tentative D call: TRBD1 (5 bases). V was pared by 2 bases and J by 10 bases, with 12 bases between. The germline V gene encodes CDR1 LGHNA and CDR2 YNFKEQ. The CDR3 is 14 amino acids. CDR3 DNA: TGTGCCAGCAGCCAACAGGGTGAAGAATCACCCCTCCACTTT. Its translation: CASSQQGEESPLHF.

This clone turned up a few times. In the same sample, other DNA sequences code for this CDR3. The chain combines TRBV9 with TRBJ2-7; D perhaps matches TRBD1 (6 bases). The germline CDR1 and CDR2 sequences are SGDLS and YYNGEE. Trimming took 4 bases from V and 0 from J, leaving 11 bases between them. This CDR3 has 14 amino acids. CDR3 sequence (DNA): TGTGCCAGCAGCCCATGGGACAACTCCTACGAGCAGTACTTC. It specifies CASSPWDNSYEQYF.

This clone was observed a handful of times. The chain has TRBV18 and TRBJ1-5; maybe TRBD1 (5 bases). V lost 3 bases, J lost 2 bases, and 11 bases lay in between. Germline V lookup: CDR1 KGHSH, CDR2 LQKENI. The CDR3 runs to 15 residues. The CDR3 DNA reads as TGTGCCAGCTCACCCTCGGGAGGGGGCAATCAGCCCCAGCATTTT. Translation gives CASSPSGGGNQPQHF.

The rearrangement uses TRBV7-9 and TRBJ2-2, with TRBD1 as a possible D gene (6 bases). Trimming shortened V by 2 bases and J by 1 base, and 11 bases separated the two germline ends. The CDR3 sequence is 16 residues long. CDR1 SEHNR and CDR2 FQNEAQ come from the germline V gene (reference sequence). The DNA of the CDR3 is TGTGCCAGCAGCTTAATGGGGGCCTTGAACACCGGGGAGCTGTTTTTT. Protein: CASSLMGALNTGELFF. Full variable domain (remainder filled in from reference TRBV7-9 and TRBJ2-2): DTGVSQNPRHKITKRGQNVTFRCDPISEHNRLYWYRQTLGQGPEFLTYFQNEAQLEKSRLLSDRFSAERPKGSFSTLEIQRTEQGDSAMYLCASSLMGALNTGELFFGEGSRLTVL.

J is TRBJ1-6 and V is TRBV11-2; 8 bases map to TRBD1. The V and J ends lost 4 bases and 10 bases, in that order; junction bases with no gene match: 9. The CDR3 covers 15 residues. CDR1 is SGHAT, CDR2 FQNNGV, per germline. In DNA form, the CDR3 reads TGTGCCAGCAGCTCCCGGACAGGGCAGGGCTCACCCCTCCACTTT. Protein sequence: CASSSRTGQGSPLHF.

CDR3 DNA: TGTGCCAGCTCACTTCCCGGCGGGGCCACCTACGAGCAGTACTTC. Its translation: CASSLPGGATYEQYF. The rearrangement joins TRBV18 to TRBJ2-7; possible D gene TRBD2, 6 bases. Trimming cost V 4 bases and J 2 bases, with 15 bases left between them. Germline values: CDR1 KGHSH, CDR2 LQKENI. This CDR3 contains 15 residues.

The J gene is TRBJ2-5, the V gene TRBV7-9, with D perhaps matching TRBD1 (6 bases). The CDR3 length is 14 residues. V gave up 1 base and J gave up 1 base, with 7 bases separating them. CDR1 SEHNR and CDR2 FQNEAQ come from the germline V gene (reference sequence). DNA of the CDR3: TGTGCCAGCAGCTTAGTGACAGGCCAAGAGACCCAGTACTTC. This gives the protein CASSLVTGQETQYF.

The chain has TRBV5-6 and TRBJ1-1; possible D gene TRBD1, 5 bases. Germline CDR1 and CDR2: SGHDT and YYEEEE. Between the trimmed V and J ends, which lost 3 bases and 6 bases, there was a span of 18 bases. The CDR3 sequence is 15 residues long. CDR3 residues: CASSSRDLSPPEAFF. CDR3 in DNA: TGTGCCAGCAGCTCCCGGGACTTGTCCCCTCCTGAAGCTTTCTTT.

V and J are TRBV11-2 and TRBJ2-6; 7 nucleotides match TRBD2. Germline trimming cut 1 base from V and 0 bases from J; bases unmatched to any gene: 9. Germline CDR1 reads SGHAT; CDR2 reads FQNNGV. This CDR3 spans 19 amino acids. In DNA, the CDR3 is TGTGCCAGCAGCTTAGTGGGAGGGGCTGCCCTCTCTGGGGCCAACGTCCTGACTTTC. Translated, it gives CASSLVGGAALSGANVLTF.

This chain links TRBV28 with TRBJ1-2, with unresolved D. Germline-derived CDR1 and CDR2 are MDHEN and SYDVKM. The CDR3 is made up of 13 amino acids. V shed 3 bases and J shed 0 bases, with 5 bases lying between them. The CDR3 DNA sequence: TGTGCCAGCAGTTTTCTGACTAACTATGGCTACACCTTC. Amino acid sequence: CASSFLTNYGYTF.

V and J are TRBV6-4 and TRBJ2-1; 8 nucleotides line up with TRBD1. Germline V CDR1 and CDR2: MRHNA, SNTAGT. This CDR3 comprises 15 residues. The V and J ends lost 4 bases and 2 bases, in that order; junction bases with no gene match: 4. This CDR3 reads CASSAGQVPYNEQFF. Here the CDR3 DNA reads TGTGCCAGCAGTGCGGGACAGGTCCCCTACAATGAGCAGTTCTTC.

The chain carries TRBV7-9 and TRBJ2-3; D gene uncertain. CDR1 SEHNR and CDR2 FQNEAQ come from the germline V gene (reference sequence). V was trimmed by 7 bases and J by 3 bases, leaving 8 bases between them. CDR3 length equals 12 residues. The CDR3 nucleotides read TGTGCCAGCATCTTGTTGACAGATACGCAGTATTTT. Protein sequence: CASILLTDTQYF.

The chain joins TRBV18 to TRBJ2-5; D is possibly TRBD1 (6 bases). CDR3 length: 13 amino acids. Between the trimmed V and J ends, which lost 3 bases and 2 bases, there was a span of 7 bases. The germline V gene has CDR1 KGHSH and CDR2 LQKENI. The CDR3 DNA follows: TGTGCCAGCTCACCCGGACAGCAAGAGACCCAGTACTTC. Its translation is CASSPGQQETQYF.

The rearrangement joins TRBV11-3 to TRBJ2-1; D ambiguous. V gave up 3 bases and J gave up 2 bases, with 11 bases separating them. Germline CDR1 reads SGHNT; CDR2 reads YENEEA. This CDR3 has 15 residues. The CDR3 bases are TGTGCCAGCAGCTTGGACGGTCAGACCTACAATGAGCAGTTCTTC. As protein: CASSLDGQTYNEQFF.

The rearrangement links TRBV24-1 to TRBJ2-3, with a possible D match to TRBD2 (6 bases). Germline-derived CDR1 and CDR2 are KGHDR and SFDVKD. The V gene lost 5 bases and the J gene lost 1 base, with 6 bases spanning the gap. This CDR3 is built from 13 residues. The CDR3 region is CATSAGGTDTQYF. CDR3 bases: TGTGCCACCAGTGCGGGGGGCACAGATACGCAGTATTTT.

This rearrangement joins TRBV18 to TRBJ2-7, with TRBD1 matching 7 bases. With V trimmed by 4 bases and J by 0 bases, 6 bases remained unmatched. This CDR3 is built from 15 residues. Per the germline V gene, CDR1 is KGHSH and CDR2 is LQKENI. CDR3 nucleotides: TGTGCCAGCTCACTACCGGGACAGAGCTCCTACGAGCAGTACTTC. This codes for CASSLPGQSSYEQYF.

This chain links TRBV6-1 with TRBJ1-2; 10 nucleotides align to TRBD1. J lost 3 bases, V lost 1 base, and 5 bases had no gene match. The CDR3 spans 16 residues. CDR1 and CDR2 from the germline V gene are MNHNS and SASEGT. CDR3 sequence: CASSEVWTGGDYGYTF. CDR3 bases: TGTGCCAGCAGTGAAGTGTGGACAGGGGGTGACTATGGCTACACCTTC.

The V and J genes are TRBV24-1 and TRBJ1-5, with a tentative D call TRBD1 (6 bases). CDR3 length: 16 amino acids. Per germline, CDR1 KGHDR and CDR2 SFDVKD. V lost 4 bases and J lost 2, with 14 bases in between. The CDR3 region is CATSDPRGGGNQPQHF. The DNA of the CDR3 is TGTGCCACCAGTGACCCCAGGGGAGGGGGCAATCAGCCCCAGCATTTT.

The chain joins TRBV12-3 or TRBV12-4 to TRBJ2-1; possibly TRBD1 or TRBD2 for D (5 bases each). The V end was cut by 7 bases, the J end by 3 bases, with 10 bases between. This CDR3 comprises 13 residues. CDR3 amino acids: CASIRAGYNEQFF. The CDR3 DNA reads TGTGCCAGCATCAGGGCGGGCTACAATGAGCAGTTCTTC.

Remarks on this clone: The sample holds other DNA sequences that translate to the same CDR3. This rearrangement joins TRBV20-1 to TRBJ1-3, with D unresolved. Germline values: CDR1 DFQATT, CDR2 SNEGSKA (reference sequence). This CDR3 has 11 amino acids. V lost 6 bases and J lost 2, with 5 bases in between. As DNA, the CDR3 is TGCAGTGCCAGGACTGGAAACACCATATATTTT. It encodes CSARTGNTIYF.

The J gene is TRBJ1-5, the V gene TRBV6-2 or TRBV6-3; the D is unclear. CDR3 length equals 17 residues. Trimming stripped 2 bases from V and 1 base from J, with 15 bases between. The V gene's germline CDR1 is MNHEY and CDR2 SVGEGT. CDR3 sequence reads: CASSYGPPRVSNQPQHF. In nucleotides, the CDR3 is TGTGCCAGCAGTTACGGGCCTCCGAGGGTCAGCAATCAGCCCCAGCATTTT.

Only one count was recorded for this clone. Relative to the germline gene, one junction end is altered; a read error may explain this. The chain uses TRBV6-5 and TRBJ2-1; TRBD2 aligns across 16 bases. Germline V gene sequence: CDR1 MNHEY, CDR2 SVGAGI. The CDR3 length is 15 residues. The CDR3 loop reads CASLPGLAGGRGTLF. CDR3 in DNA: TGTGCCAGTCTCCCGGGACTAGCGGGGGGGCGAGGAACCCTCTTC.

The chain joins TRBV7-9 to TRBJ2-5; D is perhaps TRBD1 (6 bases). CDR1 is SEHNR and CDR2 is FQNEAQ in the germline V gene (reference sequence). This CDR3 has 15 amino acids. V lost 5 bases and J lost 5, with 18 bases in between. CDR3 sequence: CASSRTAGVGETQYF. The DNA of the CDR3 is TGTGCCAGCAGCCGCACTGCAGGGGTAGGGGAGACCCAGTACTTC.

V is TRBV10-1 and J is TRBJ2-2; 8 nucleotides line up with TRBD1. J gave up 4 bases and V 4 bases, and 2 bases lay outside the gene matches. Germline V CDR1 and CDR2: WNHNN, SYGVQD (reference sequence). There are 14 residues in the CDR3. DNA for the CDR3: TGCGCCAGCAGTGGACAGGGGAGCACCGGGGAGCTGTTTTTT. Its translation is CASSGQGSTGELFF.

The V call is TRBV5-6, the J call TRBJ1-2; D is uncertain. V was clipped by 1 base and J by 0 bases, with 7 bases between them. The CDR3 spans 14 residues. Germline V gene lookup returns CDR1 SGHDT and CDR2 YYEEEE. The CDR3: CASSLNGANYGYTF. The CDR3, as DNA: TGTGCCAGCAGCTTGAACGGGGCTAACTATGGCTACACCTTC. The entire variable domain, with the rest obtained from reference TRBV5-6 and TRBJ1-2, is as follows: DAGVTQSPTHLIKTRGQQVTLRCSPKSGHDTVSWYQQALGQGPQFIFQYYEEEERQRGNFPDRFSGHQFPNYSSELNVNALLLGDSALYLCASSLNGANYGYTFGSGTRLTVV.

The rearrangement uses TRBV9 and TRBJ1-2; weak D call: TRBD1 (5 bases). Per the germline V gene, CDR1 is SGDLS and CDR2 is YYNGEE. The CDR3 loop spans 15 amino acids. Deletions cut 0 bases from V and 4 bases from J, with 13 bases between. The CDR3 bases are TGTGCCAGCAGCGTAGGACAGAACGGTGGCTATGGCTACACCTTC. Translation: CASSVGQNGGYGYTF.

The chain is built from TRBV4-1 and TRBJ2-7; 7 bases align to TRBD1. Unmatched junction bases numbered 5, after V lost 1 base and J lost 2 bases. Germline CDR1 MGHRA, CDR2 YSYEKL. This CDR3 contains 15 residues. The CDR3 loop is CASSQVGQGAYEQYF. The CDR3, as DNA: TGCGCCAGCAGCCAAGTGGGGCAGGGGGCCTACGAGCAGTACTTC.

The J gene is TRBJ1-4, the V gene TRBV7-9; no firm D call. Trimming took 5 bases from V and 0 from J, leaving 10 bases between them. This CDR3 comprises 15 residues. Germline CDR1 SEHNR, CDR2 FQNEAQ (reference sequence). The CDR3, as DNA: TGTGCCAGCAGCCCCCAAGGCTCAACTAATGAAAAACTGTTTTTT. It encodes CASSPQGSTNEKLFF. The full variable domain, with the rest looked up from reference TRBV7-9 and TRBJ1-4, is DTGVSQNPRHKITKRGQNVTFRCDPISEHNRLYWYRQTLGQGPEFLTYFQNEAQLEKSRLLSDRFSAERPKGSFSTLEIQRTEQGDSAMYLCASSPQGSTNEKLFFGSGTQLSVL.

CDR3: CASSTGQGLDTEAFF. The CDR3, as DNA: TGTGCCAGTAGTACGGGACAGGGATTGGACACTGAAGCTTTCTTT. The J gene is TRBJ1-1, the V gene TRBV19; 9 nucleotides align to TRBD1. Per the germline V gene, CDR1 is LNHDA and CDR2 is SQIVND (reference sequence). The V gene end was trimmed by 4 bases and the J gene end by 3 bases; junction bases not matched to a gene: 6. This CDR3 is built from 15 residues.

J is TRBJ2-7 and V is TRBV6-5, with 8 bases matching TRBD2. Germline V gene sequence: CDR1 MNHEY, CDR2 SVGAGI. The CDR3 sequence is 14 residues long. Trimming took 9 bases from V and 0 from J; bases not matched to a gene: 7. The CDR3 region has the DNA TGTGCCAGTGTTCGGGGGGGGAGCTCCTACGAGCAGTACTTC. Translation gives CASVRGGSSYEQYF.